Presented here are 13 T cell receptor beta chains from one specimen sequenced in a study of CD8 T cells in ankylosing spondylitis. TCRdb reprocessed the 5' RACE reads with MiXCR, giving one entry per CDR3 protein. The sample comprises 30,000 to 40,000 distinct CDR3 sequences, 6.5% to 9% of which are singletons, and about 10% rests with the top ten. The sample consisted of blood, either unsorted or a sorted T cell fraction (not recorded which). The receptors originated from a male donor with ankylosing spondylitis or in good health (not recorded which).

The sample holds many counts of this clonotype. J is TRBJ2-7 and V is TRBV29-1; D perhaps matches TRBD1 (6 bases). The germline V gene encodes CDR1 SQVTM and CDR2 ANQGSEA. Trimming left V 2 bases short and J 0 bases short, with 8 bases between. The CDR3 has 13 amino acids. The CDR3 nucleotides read TGCAGCGTTGAATCGGGACACTCCTACGAGCAGTACTTC. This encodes CSVESGHSYEQYF.

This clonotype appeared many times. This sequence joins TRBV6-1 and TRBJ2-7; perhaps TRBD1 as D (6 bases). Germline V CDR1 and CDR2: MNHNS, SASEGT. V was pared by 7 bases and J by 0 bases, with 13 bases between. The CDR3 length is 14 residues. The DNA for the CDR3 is TGTGCCAGCAAACGGACAGCCGGCTCCTACGAGCAGTACTTC. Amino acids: CASKRTAGSYEQYF.

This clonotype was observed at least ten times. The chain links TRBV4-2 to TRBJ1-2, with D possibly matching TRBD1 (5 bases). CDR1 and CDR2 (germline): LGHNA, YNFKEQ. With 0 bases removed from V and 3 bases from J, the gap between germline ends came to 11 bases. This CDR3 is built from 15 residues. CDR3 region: CASSQDGGGYYGYTF. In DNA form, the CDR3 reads TGTGCCAGCAGCCAAGATGGCGGGGGTTACTATGGCTACACCTTC.

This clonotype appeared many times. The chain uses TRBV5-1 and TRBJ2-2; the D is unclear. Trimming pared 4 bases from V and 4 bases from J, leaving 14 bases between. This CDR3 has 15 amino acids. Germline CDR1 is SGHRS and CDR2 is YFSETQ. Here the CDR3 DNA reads TGCGCCAGCAGCCACCGTGACGATGGCACCGGGGAGCTGTTTTTT. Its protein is CASSHRDDGTGELFF.

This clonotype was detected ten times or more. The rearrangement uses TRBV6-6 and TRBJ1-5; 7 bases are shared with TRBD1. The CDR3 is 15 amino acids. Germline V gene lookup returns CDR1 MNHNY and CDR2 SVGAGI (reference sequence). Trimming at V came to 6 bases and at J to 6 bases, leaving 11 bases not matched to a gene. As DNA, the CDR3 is TGTGCCAGCAGCTCATACACAGGGGAGGGTCAGCCCCAGCATTTT. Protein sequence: CASSSYTGEGQPQHF.

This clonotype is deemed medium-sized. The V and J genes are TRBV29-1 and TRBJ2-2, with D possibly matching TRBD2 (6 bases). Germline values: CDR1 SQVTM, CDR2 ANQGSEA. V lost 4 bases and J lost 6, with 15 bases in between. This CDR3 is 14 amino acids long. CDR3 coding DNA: TGCAGCGTTGGTGGCCCATGGGGGGCCGGGGAGCTGTTTTTT. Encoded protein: CSVGGPWGAGELFF.

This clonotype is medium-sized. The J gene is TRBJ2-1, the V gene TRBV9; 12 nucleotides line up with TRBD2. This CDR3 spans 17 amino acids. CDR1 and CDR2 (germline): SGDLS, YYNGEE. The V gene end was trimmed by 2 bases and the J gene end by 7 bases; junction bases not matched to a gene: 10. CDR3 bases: TGTGCCAGCAGCGTCTCCCTAGCGGGAGGGCCGGGTAATGAGCAGTTCTTC. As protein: CASSVSLAGGPGNEQFF. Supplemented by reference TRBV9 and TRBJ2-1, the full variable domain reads DSGVTQTPKHLITATGQRVTLRCSPRSGDLSVYWYQQSLDQGLQFLIQYYNGEERAKGNILERFSAQQFPDLHSELNLSSLELGDSALYFCASSVSLAGGPGNEQFFGPGTRLTVL.

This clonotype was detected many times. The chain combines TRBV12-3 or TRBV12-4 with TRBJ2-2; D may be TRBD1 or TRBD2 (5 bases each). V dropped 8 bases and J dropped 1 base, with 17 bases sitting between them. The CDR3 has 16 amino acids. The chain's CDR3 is CASCPRGQKNTGELFF. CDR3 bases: TGTGCCAGCTGTCCCCGGGGCCAGAAGAACACCGGGGAGCTGTTTTTT.

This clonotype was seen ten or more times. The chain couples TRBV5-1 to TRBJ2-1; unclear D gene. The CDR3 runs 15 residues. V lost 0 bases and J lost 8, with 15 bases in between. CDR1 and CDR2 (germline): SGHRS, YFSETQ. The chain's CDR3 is CASSLDYPNFDEQFF. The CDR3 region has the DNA TGCGCCAGCAGCTTGGACTACCCTAATTTCGATGAGCAGTTCTTC.

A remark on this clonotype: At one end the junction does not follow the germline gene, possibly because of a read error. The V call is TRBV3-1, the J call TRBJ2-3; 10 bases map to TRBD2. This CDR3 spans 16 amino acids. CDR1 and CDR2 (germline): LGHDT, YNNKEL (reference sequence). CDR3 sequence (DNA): TGTGTCAGCAGCCAAGATCCTAGCGGGAGAACAGATACGCAGTATTTT. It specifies CVSSQDPSGRTDTQYF.

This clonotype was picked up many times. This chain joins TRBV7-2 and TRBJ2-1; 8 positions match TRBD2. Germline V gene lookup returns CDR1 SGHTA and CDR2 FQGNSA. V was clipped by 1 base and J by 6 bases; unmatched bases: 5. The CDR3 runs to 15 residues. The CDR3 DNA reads TGTGCCAGCAGCTTAGGGACTAGCCGTTCCAATGAGCAGTTCTTC. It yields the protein CASSLGTSRSNEQFF.

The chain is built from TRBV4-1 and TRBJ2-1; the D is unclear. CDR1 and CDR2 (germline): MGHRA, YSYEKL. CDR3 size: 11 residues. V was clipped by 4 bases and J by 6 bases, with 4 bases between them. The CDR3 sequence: CASSPGNEQFF. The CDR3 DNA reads TGCGCCAGCAGCCCCGGCAATGAGCAGTTCTTC.

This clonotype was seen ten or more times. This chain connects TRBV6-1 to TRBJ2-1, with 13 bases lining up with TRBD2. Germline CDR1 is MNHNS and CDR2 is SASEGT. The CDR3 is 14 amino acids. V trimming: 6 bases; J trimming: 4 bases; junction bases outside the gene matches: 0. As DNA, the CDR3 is TGTGCCAGCAGACTAGCGGGAGGGTACAATGAGCAGTTCTTC. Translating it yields CASRLAGGYNEQFF.